Below, one T cell receptor beta chain is given with its context. Per the study methods: It was from reference gene primer amplification that nucleated cell counts were estimated. Data came from immunoSEQ multiplex PCR; TCRdb stores just in-frame clones and leaves some out. The DNA was the basis for D and trimming; V, J and clone size are from that table. Altogether 80,000 or so clones are present, 75% to 90% being singletons, with the ten largest covering roughly a sixth. The sample originates from a study of blood T cell repertoires in COVID-19. In the study overall: Both acute and convalescent COVID-19 samples were obtained from the United States, Italy and Spain. T cells, B-cell-depleted T cells, or PBMCs provided the cDNA or gDNA that served as material.

The ends lost 4 bases at V and 2 bases at J; junction bases unmatched: 14. CDR1 is LGHNA, CDR2 YSLEER, per germline. The CDR3 totals 17 residues. Sequenced input: peripheral blood. This sequence joins TRBV4-3 and TRBJ2-7; 7 bases are shared with TRBD2. The receptor was isolated from a human donor in a cohort sampled during active COVID-19. The CDR3 reads CASSREWVGGIPYEQYF. Written as DNA, the CDR3 is TGCGCCAGCAGCCGCGAGTGGGTGGGGGGGATCCCCTACGAGCAGTACTTC.